This T cell receptor (beta chain) is from a study of T cells in Graves' hyperthyroidism and ophthalmopathy. At the level of the study: It was at initial diagnosis, before any treatment, that peripheral blood was collected. Study-level points and caveats: It was a median 6.5 months before onset that the model predicted ophthalmopathy.

The ends lost 4 bases at V and 4 bases at J; junction bases unmatched: 3. Germline V gene sequence: CDR1 LNHDA, CDR2 SQIVND (reference sequence). The CDR3 loop spans 15 amino acids. The investigators amplified TCR beta CDR3 regions from RNA transcripts. HTBI primers drove first-round RT-PCR of the TCR CDR3. TCRdb itself ran the multiplex PCR reads through MiXCR, one entry per CDR3 protein. The data hold around 600,000 distinct CDR3 sequences, with roughly 15% observed a single time. Of note for this clonotype: As yet, its antigen is unknown.

Clinical symptoms, serum thyroxine, TRAb, thyroid ultrasound and orbital computed tomography established diagnosis. This clonotype was sampled from a woman aged 50 to 65 with Graves' ophthalmopathy. The sequencing sample was made of blood. V gene TRBV19 combines with J gene TRBJ2-2; 10 nucleotides agree with TRBD2. CDR3 sequence (DNA): TGTGCCAGTAGTAAAAGCGGGAGGGGCACCGGGGAGCTGTTTTTT. Residues: CASSKSGRGTGELFF.